This T cell receptor (beta chain) stems from a study of identical twins. TCRdb independently ran MiXCR on the 5' RACE reads; one entry per CDR3 protein. The sample has about 530,000 distinct CDR3 sequences, 13% to 15% seen once; the top ten hold less than 0.5%. Per germline, CDR1 DFQATT and CDR2 SNEGSKA (reference sequence). J was trimmed by 5 bases and V by 4 bases; bases with no gene match: 4. This CDR3 comprises 12 residues. Another study also made use of these data, one on yellow fever vaccine responses in identical twins.

The origin of this receptor is a woman under 30 in good health. This chain uses TRBV20-1 with TRBJ2-5; the match to TRBD1 covers 7 bases. The sample taken for sequencing was CD4+ T cells sorted from blood. In DNA form, the CDR3 reads TGCAGTGCTATTGACAGGGTCGAGACCCAGTACTTC. Its translation: CSAIDRVETQYF.